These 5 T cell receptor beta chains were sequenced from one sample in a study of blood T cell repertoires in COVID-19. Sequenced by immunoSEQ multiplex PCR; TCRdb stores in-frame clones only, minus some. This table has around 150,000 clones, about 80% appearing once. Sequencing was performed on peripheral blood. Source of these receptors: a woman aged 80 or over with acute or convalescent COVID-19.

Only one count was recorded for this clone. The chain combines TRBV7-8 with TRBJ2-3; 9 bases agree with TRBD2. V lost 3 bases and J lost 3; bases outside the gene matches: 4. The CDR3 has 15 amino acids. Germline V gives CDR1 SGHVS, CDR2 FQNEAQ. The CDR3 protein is CASSFGLARTDTQYF. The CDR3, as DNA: TGTGCCAGCAGCTTCGGACTAGCGCGAACAGATACGCAGTATTTT.

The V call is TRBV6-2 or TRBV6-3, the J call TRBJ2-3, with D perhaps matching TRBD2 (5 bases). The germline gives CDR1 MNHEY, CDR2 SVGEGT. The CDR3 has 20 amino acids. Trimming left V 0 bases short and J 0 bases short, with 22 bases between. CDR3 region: CASSYSSHRMRTSSTDTQYF. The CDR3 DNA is TGTGCCAGCAGTTACTCGAGCCATAGGATGAGGACTTCTAGCACAGATACGCAGTATTTT.

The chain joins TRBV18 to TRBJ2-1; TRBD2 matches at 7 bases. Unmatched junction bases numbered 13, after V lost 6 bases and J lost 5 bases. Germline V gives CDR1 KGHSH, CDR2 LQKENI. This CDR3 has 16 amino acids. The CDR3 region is CASSRDRLAVNNEQFF. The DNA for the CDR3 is TGTGCCAGCTCTCGTGACCGACTAGCTGTTAACAATGAGCAGTTCTTC.

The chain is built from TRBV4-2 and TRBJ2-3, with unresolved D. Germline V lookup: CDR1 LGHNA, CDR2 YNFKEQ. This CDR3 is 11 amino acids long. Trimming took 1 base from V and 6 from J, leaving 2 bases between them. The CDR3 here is CASSQADTQYF. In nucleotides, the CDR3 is TGTGCCAGCAGCCAAGCGGATACGCAGTATTTT.

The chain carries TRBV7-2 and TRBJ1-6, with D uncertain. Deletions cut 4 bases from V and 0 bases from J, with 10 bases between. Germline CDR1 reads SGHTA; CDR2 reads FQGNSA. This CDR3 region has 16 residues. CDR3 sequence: CASSSIASSYNSPLHF. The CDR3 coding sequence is TGTGCCAGCAGCTCCATCGCGAGCTCCTATAATTCACCCCTCCACTTT.